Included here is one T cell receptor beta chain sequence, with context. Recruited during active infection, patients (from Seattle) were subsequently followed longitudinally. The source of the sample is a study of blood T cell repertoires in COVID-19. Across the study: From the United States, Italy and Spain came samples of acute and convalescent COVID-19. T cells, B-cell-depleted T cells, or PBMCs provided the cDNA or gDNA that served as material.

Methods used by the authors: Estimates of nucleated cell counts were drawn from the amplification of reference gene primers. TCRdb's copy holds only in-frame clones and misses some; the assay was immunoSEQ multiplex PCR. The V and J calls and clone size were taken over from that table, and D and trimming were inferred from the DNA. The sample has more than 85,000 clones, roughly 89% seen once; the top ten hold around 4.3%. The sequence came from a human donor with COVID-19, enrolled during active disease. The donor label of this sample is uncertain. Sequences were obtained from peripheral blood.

The CDR3 sequence is CASSPPSTNEKLFF. In DNA form, the CDR3 reads TGTGCCAGCAGCCCCCCGAGTACTAATGAAAAACTGTTTTTT. This chain joins TRBV9 and TRBJ1-4, with no clear D. CDR3 length: 14 amino acids. Germline assignment: CDR1 SGDLS and CDR2 YYNGEE. Trimming cost V 4 bases and J 2 bases, with 9 bases left between them. The entire variable domain, with the rest obtained from reference TRBV9 and TRBJ1-4, is as follows: DSGVTQTPKHLITATGQRVTLRCSPRSGDLSVYWYQQSLDQGLQFLIQYYNGEERAKGNILERFSAQQFPDLHSELNLSSLELGDSALYFCASSPPSTNEKLFFGSGTQLSVL.